These 21 T cell receptor beta chains were sequenced from one sample in a study of cytomegalovirus exposure and HLA in healthy donors (dated by TCRdb to about 2017). The library was built by means of the immunoSEQ multiplex PCR assay. The multiplex PCR relied on a mix of 60 forward primers for TCR Vbeta segments and 13 reverse primers for TCR Jbeta segments. TCRdb took this table from immuneACCESS and kept in-frame rearrangements with V and J called. Such tables lack part of the clones; where checked against another copy, unresolved V genes explain under half of the gap, and the rest is unexplained. In this sample the table shows about 140,000 clones, about 75% of which occur a single time. The ten largest clones take up 1.5% to 2% of the sample. The sequenced sample was PBMCs. These receptors all stem from a woman between 25 and 40 years old in good health and CMV-seronegative.

The rearrangement links TRBV9 to TRBJ1-3; 9 bases map to TRBD1. Germline values: CDR1 SGDLS, CDR2 YYNGEE. The CDR3 extends over 17 amino acids. Germline trimming cut 4 bases from V and 0 bases from J; bases unmatched to any gene: 8. The CDR3 nucleotides are TGTGCCAGCAGCCCCCGGGACAGGGAATTCTCTGGAAACACCATATATTTT. The encoded protein is CASSPRDREFSGNTIYF.

A word on this clone: The junction and the germline gene differ at one end; a read error may be behind it. This chain uses TRBV7-7 with TRBJ2-3; 9 positions match TRBD1. There are 15 residues in the CDR3. Germline values: CDR1 SSHAT, CDR2 FNYEAQ (reference sequence). The CDR3 spells CASSLGQGTTDTQYF. CDR3 DNA sequence: TGTGCTAGCAGCCTGGGACAGGGCACCACAGATACGCAGTATTTT.

The V gene is TRBV10-3, the J gene TRBJ2-3; 9 bases fit TRBD2. The CDR3 is 15 amino acids. The trim removed 4 bases at V and 2 bases at J, leaving 4 bases unmatched. Germline-derived CDR1 and CDR2 are ENHRY and SYGVKD. CDR3 sequence reads: CAISGSGGLTDTQYF. DNA of the CDR3: TGTGCCATCAGTGGTAGCGGGGGCCTCACAGATACGCAGTATTTT.

The rearrangement joins TRBV2 to TRBJ2-3; maybe TRBD1 (6 bases). CDR3 length: 16 amino acids. V was shortened by 6 bases and J by 2 bases, with 18 bases between the two germline ends. From germline, CDR1 is SNHLY and CDR2 FYNNEI. The DNA for the CDR3 is TGTGCCAGCAGAACCCACGGGACATTATTCACAGATACGCAGTATTTT. It yields the protein CASRTHGTLFTDTQYF.

The rearrangement links TRBV6-1 to TRBJ2-3; TRBD2 is a possible D gene (6 bases). Trimming shortened V by 0 bases and J by 3 bases, and 10 bases separated the two germline ends. CDR1 is MNHNS and CDR2 is SASEGT in the germline V gene. This CDR3 comprises 15 residues. CDR3 sequence: CASSEAAGLTDTQYF. DNA of the CDR3: TGTGCCAGCAGTGAAGCGGCGGGGTTGACAGATACGCAGTATTTT.

This clone came up a few times. The chain couples TRBV6-6 to TRBJ1-1; TRBD1 agrees at 9 bases. This CDR3 contains 16 residues. V shed 4 bases and J 6 bases; nucleotides not matched to a gene: 12. CDR1 is MNHNY, CDR2 SVGAGI, per germline (reference sequence). CDR3 nucleotide sequence: TGTGCCAGCAGTTCCTCGTGGGGACAGGGAAGCGCTGAAGCTTTCTTT. Translation: CASSSSWGQGSAEAFF.

The chain employs TRBV6-1 and TRBJ1-4; possible D gene TRBD1, 5 bases. From germline, CDR1 is MNHNS and CDR2 SASEGT. The V and J ends lost 0 bases and 1 base respectively, with 9 bases between them. The CDR3 length is 16 residues. CDR3 bases: TGTGCCAGCAGTGAAGCGGTGGGGGGAACTAATGAAAAACTGTTTTTT. It codes for CASSEAVGGTNEKLFF.

The rearrangement joins TRBV7-9 to TRBJ1-2; D gene ambiguous. The V end was cut by 7 bases, the J end by 4 bases, with 16 bases between. This CDR3 has 14 residues. Germline-derived CDR1 and CDR2 are SEHNR and FQNEAQ (reference sequence). CDR3 sequence (DNA): TGTGCCAGCATCCCCGGGAGGGCCGTCTATGGCTACACCTTC. This sequence encodes CASIPGRAVYGYTF.

V is TRBV29-1 and J is TRBJ2-7, with 10 bases identical to TRBD1. The V and J ends lost 5 bases and 7 bases, in that order; junction bases with no gene match: 11. Germline V gives CDR1 SQVTM, CDR2 ANQGSEA. The CDR3 sequence is 14 residues long. In DNA form, the CDR3 reads TGCAGCGTTAGGGTCGGGACAGGGGTTCTTGAGCAGTACTTC. Its translation is CSVRVGTGVLEQYF.

This clone was seen a handful of times. The chain recombines TRBV5-1 with TRBJ1-5, with a possible D match to TRBD1 (5 bases). CDR3 length equals 15 residues. Germline V CDR1 and CDR2: SGHRS, YFSETQ. V dropped 0 bases and J dropped 0 bases, with 7 bases sitting between them. The CDR3 sequence is CASSLGQYSNQPQHF. The CDR3 bases are TGCGCCAGCAGCTTGGGACAGTATAGCAATCAGCCCCAGCATTTT.

The rearrangement uses TRBV27 and TRBJ1-5, with a possible D match to TRBD1 (6 bases). The V end was cut by 6 bases, the J end by 4 bases, with 16 bases between. This CDR3 spans 15 amino acids. The germline V gene has CDR1 MNHEY and CDR2 SMNVEV (reference sequence). As DNA, the CDR3 is TGTGCCAGCAGGCCAGGGGAGCAGTTTAATCAGCCCCAGCATTTT. Its protein product is CASRPGEQFNQPQHF.

About this clone: Relative to the germline gene, one junction end is altered; a read error may explain this. CDR3: CAWSNGTGYRNGQFF. DNA of the CDR3: TGTGCCTGGAGCAACGGGACAGGGTATAGGAATGGGCAGTTCTTC. The genes are TRBV30 and TRBJ2-1, with 9 nucleotides matching TRBD1. Germline CDR1 GTSNPN, CDR2 SVGIG (reference sequence). The CDR3 runs 15 residues.

This sequence joins TRBV6-5 and TRBJ2-2; 7 bases are shared with TRBD1. CDR1 MNHEY and CDR2 SVGAGI come from the germline V gene. The V and J ends lost 4 bases and 5 bases, in that order; junction bases with no gene match: 4. The CDR3 sequence is 14 residues long. For the CDR3, the DNA is TGTGCCAGCAGTTTCCTACAGGGGACCGGGGAGCTGTTTTTT. It yields the protein CASSFLQGTGELFF.

This chain uses TRBV5-4 with TRBJ2-7; D might be TRBD2 (7 bases). Germline CDR1 SGHNT, CDR2 YYREEE (reference sequence). This CDR3 has 15 amino acids. Trimming shortened V by 4 bases and J by 2 bases, and 16 bases separated the two germline ends. CDR3 region: CASSHTGRGTYEQYF. CDR3 bases: TGTGCCAGCAGCCACACAGGGAGGGGTACCTACGAGCAGTACTTC.

This chain joins TRBV6-5 and TRBJ1-4; 7 bases align to TRBD1. The V and J ends lost 4 bases and 3 bases, in that order; junction bases with no gene match: 5. Germline values: CDR1 MNHEY, CDR2 SVGAGI. The CDR3 runs 15 residues. The CDR3 loop reads CASSSLTGSNEKLFF. In DNA, the CDR3 is TGTGCCAGCAGTTCCCTGACAGGGTCTAATGAAAAACTGTTTTTT.

A single count supports this clone. The CDR3 region is CASSELGRGGEKLFF. The CDR3 DNA reads as TGTGCCAGCAGTGAACTGGGAAGGGGGGGAGAAAAACTGTTTTTT. The rearrangement uses TRBV2 and TRBJ1-4; tentative D call: TRBD1 (6 bases). Germline lookup yields CDR1 SNHLY and CDR2 FYNNEI. This CDR3 comprises 15 residues. V lost 2 bases to trimming and J lost 8 bases, with 15 bases between them. Using reference TRBV2 and TRBJ1-4 for the parts outside the CDR3, the full variable domain is EPEVTQTPSHQVTQMGQEVILRCVPISNHLYFYWYRQILGQKVEFLVSFYNNEISEKSEIFDDQFSVERPDGSNFTLKIRSTKLEDSAMYFCASSELGRGGEKLFFGSGTQLSVL.

The chain recombines TRBV11-2 with TRBJ2-3; 9 bases match TRBD2. This CDR3 has 17 amino acids. V lost 3 bases and J lost 0; bases outside the gene matches: 7. The germline V gene encodes CDR1 SGHAT and CDR2 FQNNGV. In DNA, the CDR3 is TGTGCCAGCAGCTTGGGGCGGGGGGGCCGTAGCACAGATACGCAGTATTTT. This sequence encodes CASSLGRGGRSTDTQYF.

The rearrangement uses TRBV27 and TRBJ1-1; D perhaps matches TRBD1 (5 bases). The V gene's germline CDR1 is MNHEY and CDR2 SMNVEV (reference sequence). Trimming took 6 bases from V and 1 from J, leaving 9 bases between them. The CDR3 covers 13 residues. CDR3 sequence: CASSLGGNTEAFF. CDR3 DNA: TGTGCCAGCAGCCTGGGGGGGAACACTGAAGCTTTCTTT.

With regard to this clone: Other DNA sequences within the sample encode an identical CDR3. The CDR3 protein is CASSLVGGNTEAFF. The CDR3 DNA reads TGCGCCAGCAGCTTGGTAGGCGGGAACACTGAAGCTTTCTTT. The genes are TRBV5-1 and TRBJ1-1; no clear D. V was clipped by 0 bases and J by 1 base, with 7 bases between them. Germline V gene lookup returns CDR1 SGHRS and CDR2 YFSETQ. This CDR3 has 14 residues.

The V and J genes are TRBV27 and TRBJ2-1; 11 nucleotides align to TRBD2. The CDR3 has 18 residues. In germline, CDR1 is MNHEY, CDR2 SMNVEV (reference sequence). V lost 3 bases, J lost 6 bases, and 13 bases stayed unmatched. The CDR3 DNA reads as TGTGCCAGCAGTTTGAGTCCTGGTAGCGGGGGGGCCCGCAATGAGCAGTTCTTC. Its protein is CASSLSPGSGGARNEQFF.

This chain joins TRBV27 and TRBJ1-2; D gene unclear. Germline loops: CDR1 MNHEY, CDR2 SMNVEV (reference sequence). CDR3 size: 13 residues. V lost 6 bases, J lost 7 bases, and 15 bases lay in between. The CDR3 DNA reads TGTGCCAGCAGCCCTTACAGCCCTACTGGCTACACCTTC. Translating it yields CASSPYSPTGYTF.